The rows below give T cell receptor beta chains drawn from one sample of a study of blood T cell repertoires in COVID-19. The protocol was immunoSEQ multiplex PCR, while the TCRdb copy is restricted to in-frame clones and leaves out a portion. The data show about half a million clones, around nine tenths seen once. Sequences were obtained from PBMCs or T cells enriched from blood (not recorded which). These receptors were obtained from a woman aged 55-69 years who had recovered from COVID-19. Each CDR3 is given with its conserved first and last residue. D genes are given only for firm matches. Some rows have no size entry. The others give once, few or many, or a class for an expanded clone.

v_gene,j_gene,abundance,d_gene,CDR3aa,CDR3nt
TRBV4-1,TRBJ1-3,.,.,CASSQDPLRNSGNTIYF,TGCGCCAGCAGCCAAGACCCACTCAGGAACTCTGGAAACACCATATATTTT
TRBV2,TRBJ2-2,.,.,CASIKGAGNTGELFF,TGTGCCAGCATAAAAGGAGCGGGGAACACCGGGGAGCTGTTTTTT
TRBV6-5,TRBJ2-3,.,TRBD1,CASSYSLGQGLDTQYF,TGTGCCAGCAGTTACTCTTTGGGACAGGGGTTAGATACGCAGTATTTT
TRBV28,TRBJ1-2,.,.,CASSFRDPGGYTF,TGTGCCAGCAGTTTCCGCGACCCGGGGGGCTACACCTTC
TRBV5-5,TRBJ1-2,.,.,CASSPREAHGYTF,TGTGCCAGCAGCCCCAGGGAAGCGCATGGCTACACCTTC
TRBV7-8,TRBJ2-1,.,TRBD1,CASRLGQGSYNEQFF,TGTGCCAGCAGGTTGGGACAGGGATCCTACAATGAGCAGTTCTTC
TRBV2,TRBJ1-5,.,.,CASSERQVNQPQHF,TGTGCCAGCAGTGAACGGCAGGTCAATCAGCCCCAGCATTTT
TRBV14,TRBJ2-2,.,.,CASSQAGSGELFF,TGTGCCAGCAGCCAAGCGGGTTCCGGGGAGCTGTTTTTT
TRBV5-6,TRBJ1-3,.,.,CASSLLGQISGNTIYF,TGTGCCAGCAGCTTGCTCGGACAGATCTCTGGAAACACCATATATTTT
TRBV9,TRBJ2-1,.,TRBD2,CASSAVPGLVYNEQFF,TGTGCCAGCAGCGCCGTACCGGGACTAGTGTACAATGAGCAGTTCTTC
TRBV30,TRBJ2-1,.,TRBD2,CASPAGGQGEQFF,TGTGCCTCCCCAGCGGGGGGGCAAGGTGAGCAGTTCTTC
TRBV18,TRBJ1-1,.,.,CASSPTRDTEAFF,TGTGCCAGCTCACCCACGAGGGACACTGAAGCTTTCTTT
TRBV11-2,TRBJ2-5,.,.,CASSLDRAGWETQYF,TGTGCCAGCAGCTTAGATAGGGCAGGGTGGGAGACCCAGTACTTC
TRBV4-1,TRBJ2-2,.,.,CASSKIITGELFF,TGCGCCAGCAGCAAAATAATCACCGGGGAGCTGTTTTTT
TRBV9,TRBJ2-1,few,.,CASSVSLAKGLSEQFF,TGTGCCAGCAGCGTTAGCCTGGCCAAGGGGCTCAGTGAGCAGTTCTTC
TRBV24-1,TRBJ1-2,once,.,CATSDTTGGNYGYTF,TGTGCCACCAGTGACACCACGGGGGGGAACTATGGCTACACCTTC
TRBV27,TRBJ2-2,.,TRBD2,CASSATGTSGNTGELFF,TGTGCCAGCAGTGCGACCGGGACTAGCGGGAACACCGGGGAGCTGTTTTTT
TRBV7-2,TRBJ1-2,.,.,CASSQGGISNYGYTF,TGTGCCAGCAGCCAGGGAGGCATATCTAACTATGGCTACACCTTC
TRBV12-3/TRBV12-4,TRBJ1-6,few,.,CASSLARNSPLHF,TGTGCCAGCAGTTTGGCCCGAAATTCACCCCTCCACTTT
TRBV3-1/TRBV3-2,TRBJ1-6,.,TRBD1,CASSSDRASSYNSPLHF,TGTGCCAGCAGCTCGGACAGGGCGAGCTCCTATAATTCACCCCTCCACTTT
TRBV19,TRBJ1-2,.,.,CATSPTPPTGYGYTF,TGTGCCACCTCCCCTACTCCCCCAACCGGCTATGGCTACACCTTC
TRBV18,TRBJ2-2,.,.,CASSPQAGTGELFF,TGTGCCAGCTCACCACAGGCGGGGACCGGGGAGCTGTTTTTT
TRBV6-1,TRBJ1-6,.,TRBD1,CASSDKGQGNSPLHF,TGTGCCAGCAGTGATAAAGGACAGGGAAATTCACCCCTCCACTTT
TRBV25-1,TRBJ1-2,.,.,CASSVLTNYGYTF,TGTGCCAGCAGTGTACTAACTAACTATGGCTACACCTTC
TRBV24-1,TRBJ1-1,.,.,CATSPSDTSEAFF,TGTGCCACCAGTCCGTCTGACACCTCCGAAGCTTTCTTT
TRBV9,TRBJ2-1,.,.,CASSARGSSSYNEQFF,TGTGCCAGCAGCGCCCGGGGGTCCAGCTCCTACAATGAGCAGTTCTTC
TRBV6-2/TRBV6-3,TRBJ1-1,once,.,CASSRLMFGVGPEAFF,TGTGCCAGCAGCCGACTTATGTTCGGGGTAGGTCCTGAAGCTTTCTTT
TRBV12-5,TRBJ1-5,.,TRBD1,CASGLVGQGSNQPQHF,TGTGCTAGTGGTTTGGTAGGACAGGGGAGCAATCAGCCCCAGCATTTT
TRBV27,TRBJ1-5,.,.,CASSTAMGDQPQHF,TGTGCCAGCAGTACGGCCATGGGAGATCAGCCCCAGCATTTT
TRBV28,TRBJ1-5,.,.,CASSFSGGHQPQHF,TGTGCCAGCAGTTTTTCCGGGGGGCATCAGCCCCAGCATTTT
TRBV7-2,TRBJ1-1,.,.,CASSLRTPEAFF,TGTGCCAGCAGCCTAAGAACTCCTGAAGCTTTCTTT
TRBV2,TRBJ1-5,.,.,CASTASPNQPQHF,TGTGCCAGCACCGCGAGTCCCAATCAGCCCCAGCATTTT
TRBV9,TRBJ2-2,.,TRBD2,CASSTAGGTFGTGELFF,TGTGCCAGCAGCACAGCGGGGGGGACTTTTGGGACCGGGGAGCTGTTTTTT
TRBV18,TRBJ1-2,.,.,CASSPVTQDGYTF,TGTGCCAGCTCACCAGTAACCCAGGATGGCTACACCTTC
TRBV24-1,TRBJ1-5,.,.,CATSDLTNQPQHF,TGTGCCACCAGTGATTTGACTAATCAGCCCCAGCATTTT
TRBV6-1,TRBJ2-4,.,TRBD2,CASSGRRLAGLAKNIQYF,TGTGCCAGCAGTGGTCGTCGGTTAGCGGGTCTGGCCAAAAACATTCAGTACTTC
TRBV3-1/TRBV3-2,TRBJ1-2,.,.,CASSQGGGSGQGYTF,TGTGCCAGCAGCCAAGGCGGTGGGTCAGGGCAAGGCTACACCTTC
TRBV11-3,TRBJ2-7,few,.,CASSPPGAKRSYEQYF,TGTGCCAGCAGCCCCCCAGGGGCGAAAAGGTCCTACGAGCAGTACTTC
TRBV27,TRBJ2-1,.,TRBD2,CASSLLGPSGGYNEQFF,TGTGCCAGCAGTTTATTGGGCCCTAGCGGGGGGTACAATGAGCAGTTCTTC
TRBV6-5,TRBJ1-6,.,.,CASSYSAAANSPLHF,TGTGCCAGCAGTTACTCTGCGGCCGCAAATTCACCCCTCCACTTT
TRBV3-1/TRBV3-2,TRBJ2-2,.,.,CASSQDIPGTGELFF,TGTGCCAGCAGCCAAGACATTCCGGGGACCGGGGAGCTGTTTTTT
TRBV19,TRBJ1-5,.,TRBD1,CASKTGGRNFNQPQHF,TGTGCCAGTAAAACAGGGGGCCGTAATTTCAATCAGCCCCAGCATTTT
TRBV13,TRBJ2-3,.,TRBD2,CASSLMTEAFGVLAGLIDTQYF,TGTGCCAGCAGCCTTATGACCGAAGCCTTCGGCGTACTAGCGGGGCTGATAGATACGCAGTATTTT